The sequence of this T cell receptor beta chain was determined in a study of control samples from healthy donors and cancer patients. The table came from immunoSEQ multiplex PCR; TCRdb's copy has only in-frame clones and leaves some out. Here the sample spans 250,000 to 300,000 clones, approximately 80% being singletons. J lost 4 bases, V lost 3 bases, and 2 bases had no gene match. The CDR3 contains 13 residues. Germline V gene lookup returns CDR1 SGHRS and CDR2 YFSETQ. This receptor was obtained from a woman in her sixties with lung cancer. Material: PBMCs. The chain couples TRBV5-1 to TRBJ2-5; 8 bases are shared with TRBD2. This CDR3 reads CASSSLAGETQYF. As DNA, the CDR3 is TGCGCCAGCAGCTCCCTAGCGGGAGAGACCCAGTACTTC.